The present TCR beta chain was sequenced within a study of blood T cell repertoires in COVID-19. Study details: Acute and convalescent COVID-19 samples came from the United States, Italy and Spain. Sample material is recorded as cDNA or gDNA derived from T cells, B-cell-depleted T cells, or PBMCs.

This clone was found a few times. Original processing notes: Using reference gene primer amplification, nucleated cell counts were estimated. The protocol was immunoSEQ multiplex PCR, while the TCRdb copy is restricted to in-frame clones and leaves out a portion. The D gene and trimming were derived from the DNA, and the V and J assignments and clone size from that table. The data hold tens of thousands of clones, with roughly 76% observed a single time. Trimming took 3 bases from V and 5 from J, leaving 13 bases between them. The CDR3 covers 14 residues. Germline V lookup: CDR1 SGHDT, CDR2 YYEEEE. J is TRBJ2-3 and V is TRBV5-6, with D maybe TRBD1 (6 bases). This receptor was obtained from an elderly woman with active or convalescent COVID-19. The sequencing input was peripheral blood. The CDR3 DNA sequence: TGTGCCAGCAGCTATCCAGGGGCAGGAGATACGCAGTATTTT. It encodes CASSYPGAGDTQYF. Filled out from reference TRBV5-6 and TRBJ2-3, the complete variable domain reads DAGVTQSPTHLIKTRGQQVTLRCSPKSGHDTVSWYQQALGQGPQFIFQYYEEEERQRGNFPDRFSGHQFPNYSSELNVNALLLGDSALYLCASSYPGAGDTQYFGPGTRLTVL.